This is a list of T cell receptor beta chains from one sample in a study of blood T cell repertoires in COVID-19. The repertoire was sequenced with immunoSEQ multiplex PCR; TCRdb's copy has only in-frame clones and lacks some. The table includes tens of thousands of clones, 80% to 90% detected once. Sequencing was carried out using peripheral blood. The source is a woman aged 60 to 75 with acute or convalescent COVID-19. The CDR3 runs from the conserved cysteine through the conserved F or W. A D gene is named only where the DNA matches it firmly. Not all rows give a size; the values are once, few, many and, for expanded clones, a class.

abundance	j_gene	d_gene	v_gene	CDR3aa	CDR3nt
-	TRBJ2-3	TRBD1	TRBV5-1	CASSHGTGYRTDTQYF	TGCGCCAGCAGTCACGGGACAGGGTATCGTACAGATACGCAGTATTTT
-	TRBJ1-5	TRBD1	TRBV19	CASSIYDRGTTWNQPQHF	TGTGCCAGTAGTATCTACGACAGGGGAACGACGTGGAATCAGCCCCAGCATTTT
-	TRBJ2-1	TRBD2	TRBV6-1	CASSDLSGGGGEQFF	TGTGCCAGCAGTGACCTTAGCGGGGGGGGAGGTGAGCAGTTCTTC
-	TRBJ2-7	-	TRBV6-1	CASSEKSGTDEQYF	TGTGCCAGCAGTGAAAAGTCCGGGACTGACGAGCAGTACTTC
-	TRBJ1-6	-	TRBV2	CASTGGRVRGNSPLHF	TGTGCCAGCACCGGCGGCAGGGTCAGGGGTAATTCACCCCTCCACTTT
-	TRBJ1-3	-	TRBV3-1/TRBV3-2	CASRMGASSGNTIYF	TGTGCCAGCAGGATGGGGGCCAGCTCTGGAAACACCATATATTTT
few	TRBJ2-1	TRBD2	TRBV5-4	CASSSGLAGGNPYNEQFF	TGTGCCAGCAGTTCGGGACTAGCGGGGGGGAACCCCTACAATGAGCAGTTCTTC
-	TRBJ1-5	-	TRBV4-1	CASSQDTQVRQPQHF	TGCGCCAGCAGCCAGGACACTCAAGTACGGCAGCCCCAGCATTTT
-	TRBJ2-7	-	TRBV18	CASSPTAQYEQYF	TGTGCCAGCTCACCGACAGCACAGTACGAGCAGTACTTC
-	TRBJ1-1	-	TRBV18	CASSTGQTTEAFF	TGTGCCAGCTCAACTGGACAGACCACTGAAGCTTTCTTT